Listed below are T cell receptor beta chains from one sample, sequenced in a study of blood T cell repertoires in COVID-19. The data were produced by immunoSEQ multiplex PCR, yet TCRdb's version contains in-frame clones alone and is incomplete. The sample lists 200,000 to 300,000 clones, more than 85% seen once, with roughly 5% in the top ten. Sequencing input: peripheral blood. Receptors were obtained from a woman in her fifties or sixties with COVID-19, enrolled during active disease. Each CDR3 is given with its conserved first and last residue. D genes are given only for firm matches. The size entry is marked missing in some rows and otherwise reads once, few, many or a size class.

TRBV24-1	17	NA	TRBD2	TRBJ2-1	CATSDPGLAETYNEQFF	TGTGCCACCAGTGATCCAGGACTAGCGGAGACCTACAATGAGCAGTTCTTC
TRBV27	11	NA	TRBD1	TRBJ2-1	CASSRTGEQFF	TGTGCCAGCAGTAGGACAGGGGAGCAGTTCTTC
TRBV24-1	15	NA	TRBD1	TRBJ1-2	CATSDPGQGVYGYTF	TGTGCCACCAGTGATCCGGGACAGGGGGTGTATGGCTACACCTTC
TRBV27	16	NA	NA	TRBJ2-2	CASRRYRDSHTGELFF	TGTGCCAGCAGACGTTACCGGGACTCCCACACCGGGGAGCTGTTTTTT
TRBV20-1	11	once	TRBD2	TRBJ2-7	CSAELADEQYF	TGCAGTGCCGAACTAGCGGACGAGCAGTACTTC
TRBV6-5	13	NA	NA	TRBJ1-1	CASRGGLNTEAFF	TGTGCCAGCAGGGGAGGGTTGAACACTGAAGCTTTCTTT
TRBV6-5	15	NA	NA	TRBJ1-4	CASTRGLSGGEKLFF	TGTGCCAGCACAAGGGGACTCTCGGGGGGTGAAAAACTGTTTTTT
TRBV7-9	14	once	NA	TRBJ2-3	CASSLTRETDTQYF	TGTGCCAGCAGCTTAACACGGGAGACAGATACGCAGTATTTT
TRBV13	15	few	TRBD2	TRBJ2-5	CASSFGRVPQETQYF	TGTGCCAGCAGCTTCGGGAGGGTCCCACAAGAGACCCAGTACTTC
TRBV3-1/TRBV3-2	15	NA	TRBD1	TRBJ2-2	CASSPGQWFAGELFF	TGTGCCAGCAGCCCGGGACAGTGGTTTGCCGGGGAGCTGTTTTTT
TRBV5-1	15	NA	NA	TRBJ1-2	CASSLIAVPRYGYTF	TGCGCCAGCAGCTTGATTGCCGTACCGAGGTATGGCTACACCTTC
TRBV5-1	14	NA	TRBD1	TRBJ2-2	CASSTRTGAGELFF	TGCGCCAGCAGCACGCGGACAGGGGCCGGGGAGCTGTTTTTT
TRBV24-1	15	NA	NA	TRBJ2-2	CATSVGRDRTGELFF	TGTGCCACCAGTGTGGGCAGGGATCGCACCGGGGAGCTGTTTTTT
TRBV19	15	NA	TRBD1	TRBJ2-4	CASSIVGTGADIQYF	TGTGCCAGTAGTATAGTTGGGACAGGGGCTGACATTCAGTACTTC
TRBV9	16	NA	TRBD1	TRBJ2-3	CASSAGGTSGTDTQYF	TGTGCCAGCAGCGCAGGGGGCACCTCAGGCACAGATACGCAGTATTTT
TRBV6-2/TRBV6-3	13	once	NA	TRBJ2-7	CASSRFRAYEQYF	TGTGCCAGCAGCCGATTCAGGGCCTACGAGCAGTACTTC
TRBV6-2/TRBV6-3	15	NA	TRBD2	TRBJ2-7	CASSYLASGSARVYF	TGTGCCAGCAGTTACTTGGCTAGCGGGAGCGCTCGGGTGTACTTC
TRBV7-6	14	NA	TRBD2	TRBJ2-1	CASSLARLAADQFF	TGTGCCAGCAGCCTGGCCAGACTAGCGGCCGATCAGTTCTTC
TRBV4-3	12	NA	NA	TRBJ2-4	CASSHTRGIQYF	TGCGCCAGCAGCCATACCAGGGGCATTCAGTACTTC
TRBV5-6	17	NA	NA	TRBJ1-4	CASSLLGGNRDEEKLFF	TGTGCCAGCAGCTTACTTGGTGGGAACAGGGATGAAGAAAAACTGTTTTTT
TRBV18	14	NA	NA	TRBJ1-4	CASSPRVEREKLFF	TGTGCCAGCTCACCACGGGTCGAGAGGGAAAAACTGTTTTTT
TRBV20-1	11	NA	TRBD1	TRBJ2-1	CSARRGLEQFF	TGCAGTGCTAGAAGGGGGCTTGAGCAGTTCTTC
TRBV21-1	17	NA	NA	TRBJ2-7	CASSKVRPGQGRYEQYF	TGTGCCAGCAGCAAAGTACGACCGGGACAGGGGAGGTACGAGCAGTACTTC
TRBV5-4	13	NA	NA	TRBJ1-2	CASSFGATYGYTF	TGTGCCAGCAGCTTTGGGGCCACCTATGGCTACACCTTC
TRBV4-1	16	NA	TRBD2	TRBJ2-1	CASSQGTSGANNEQFF	TGCGCCAGCAGCCAAGGGACTAGCGGGGCAAACAATGAGCAGTTCTTC
TRBV5-1	16	once	TRBD2	TRBJ2-1	CASSLTGGLSYNEQFF	TGCGCCAGCAGCTTAACGGGAGGTCTCTCCTACAATGAGCAGTTCTTC
TRBV15	15	NA	TRBD2	TRBJ2-7	CATSREFGGIYEQYF	TGTGCCACCAGCAGAGAGTTCGGGGGGATCTACGAGCAGTACTTC
TRBV5-6	14	NA	NA	TRBJ1-2	CASSLSPGRYGYTF	TGTGCCAGCAGCTTATCTCCAGGCCGCTATGGCTACACCTTC
TRBV10-3	15	NA	TRBD1	TRBJ2-1	CAISGLGQGNNEQFF	TGTGCCATCAGTGGTCTGGGACAGGGGAACAATGAGCAGTTCTTC
TRBV19	12	NA	NA	TRBJ1-5	CARARSNQPQHF	TGTGCCAGGGCCAGGTCCAATCAGCCCCAGCATTTT
TRBV6-4	14	NA	NA	TRBJ1-5	CASSVSAGNQPQHF	TGTGCCAGCAGTGTGTCAGCGGGGAATCAGCCCCAGCATTTT
TRBV6-2/TRBV6-3	14	NA	TRBD2	TRBJ2-1	CASSYGGGRNEQFF	TGTGCCAGCAGTTACGGGGGGGGACGGAATGAGCAGTTCTTC
TRBV29-1	12	NA	NA	TRBJ1-1	CSARDTNTEAFF	TGCAGCGCTAGGGACACCAACACTGAAGCTTTCTTT
TRBV19	15	NA	TRBD2	TRBJ2-7	CASSMGLAGSYEQYF	TGTGCCAGTAGTATGGGGCTAGCGGGCTCCTACGAGCAGTACTTC
TRBV7-9	15	NA	NA	TRBJ2-1	CASSPWGTSRHEQFF	TGTGCCAGCAGCCCCTGGGGCACCAGCCGCCATGAGCAGTTCTTC
TRBV24-1	15	NA	TRBD1	TRBJ1-5	CATSAGQGGNQPQHF	TGTGCCACCAGTGCGGGACAGGGAGGCAATCAGCCCCAGCATTTT
TRBV10-1	13	NA	NA	TRBJ1-1	CASATGSGTEAFF	TGCGCCAGCGCTACAGGGTCGGGCACTGAAGCTTTCTTT
TRBV3-1/TRBV3-2	16	NA	NA	TRBJ1-2	CASSQDPGRPGGGYTF	TGTGCCAGCAGCCAAGATCCGGGCAGGCCCGGGGGGGGCTACACCTTC
TRBV6-5	13	NA	NA	TRBJ1-1	CASTRPSPTEAFF	TGTGCCAGCACCCGCCCGAGCCCCACTGAAGCTTTCTTT
TRBV9	14	NA	NA	TRBJ1-5	CASSVGPRGQPQHF	TGTGCCAGCAGCGTAGGCCCCAGGGGTCAGCCCCAGCATTTT
TRBV15	17	NA	NA	TRBJ1-6	CATSRGSRVAGNSPLHF	TGTGCCACCAGCAGGGGGTCACGCGTCGCGGGGAATTCACCCCTCCACTTT
TRBV30	11	NA	NA	TRBJ1-4	CAWSPGTALFF	TGTGCCTGGAGTCCAGGTACCGCACTGTTTTTT
TRBV7-8	15	NA	NA	TRBJ1-1	CASSLRPSRATEAFF	TGTGCCAGCAGCCTAAGACCCTCGCGGGCCACTGAAGCTTTCTTT
TRBV28	12	NA	NA	TRBJ1-2	CASSTPSGGYTF	TGTGCCAGCAGTACCCCCAGCGGGGGCTACACCTTC
TRBV10-3	15	NA	NA	TRBJ2-5	CAISESIGFGETQYF	TGTGCCATCAGTGAGTCGATTGGATTCGGGGAGACCCAGTACTTC
TRBV5-1	15	NA	NA	TRBJ1-5	CASSPSGVTYQPQHF	TGCGCCAGCAGCCCCTCGGGGGTTACCTATCAGCCCCAGCATTTT
TRBV7-6	12	NA	NA	TRBJ2-7	CASSLVGSEQYF	TGTGCCAGCAGCTTAGTAGGGAGCGAGCAGTACTTC
TRBV4-1	15	NA	NA	TRBJ1-2	CASSQESTGSYGYTF	TGCGCCAGCAGCCAAGAGTCGACAGGTTCTTATGGCTACACCTTC
TRBV3-1/TRBV3-2	16	NA	TRBD2	TRBJ2-7	CASSPGTSGSSYEQYF	TGTGCCAGCAGCCCCGGGACTAGCGGAAGCTCCTACGAGCAGTACTTC
TRBV11-2	13	NA	TRBD1	TRBJ2-5	CASSRQGLETQYF	TGTGCCAGCAGCCGACAGGGATTAGAGACCCAGTACTTC
TRBV24-1	14	NA	NA	TRBJ1-6	CATSDFADNSPLHF	TGTGCCACCAGTGATTTTGCGGATAATTCACCCCTCCACTTT